Below are 11 T cell receptor beta chains sequenced from a single sample in a study of identical twins. TCRdb itself ran the 5' RACE reads through MiXCR, one entry per CDR3 protein. This sample has a few hundred thousand distinct CDR3 sequences; approximately 9.1% occur once, and the top ten carry around 8.6%. Material for sequencing was naive T cells sorted from blood. The receptors stem from a woman between 50 and 59 years old in good health.

The chain uses TRBV4-2 and TRBJ2-5; D uncertain. Germline V gene sequence: CDR1 LGHNA, CDR2 YNFKEQ. Trimming left V 4 bases short and J 5 bases short, with 17 bases between. CDR3 length: 15 residues. DNA for the CDR3: TGTGCCAGCAGCCCAGGACCGCTCCTGGGGGAGACCCAGTACTTC. Its protein product is CASSPGPLLGETQYF.

The gene calls are TRBV29-1 and TRBJ2-3; maybe TRBD1 (5 bases). The CDR3 covers 11 residues. Germline assignment: CDR1 SQVTM and CDR2 ANQGSEA. Between the trimmed V and J ends, which lost 5 bases and 4 bases, there was a span of 7 bases. The CDR3 here is CSVQGSDTQYF. CDR3 coding DNA: TGCAGCGTTCAGGGTTCAGATACGCAGTATTTT.

This chain connects TRBV4-1 to TRBJ2-5; 7 bases line up with TRBD1. The CDR3 spans 16 residues. After removal of 1 base from V and 1 base from J, the junction contained 6 bases not matched to a gene. Germline V gene lookup returns CDR1 MGHRA and CDR2 YSYEKL. The CDR3 here is CASSQGEGQVQETQYF. CDR3 bases: TGCGCCAGCAGCCAAGGAGAAGGACAGGTCCAAGAGACCCAGTACTTC.

In this sample, this clonotype turned up many times. The V gene is TRBV20-1, the J gene TRBJ2-7, with 12 bases aligning to TRBD1. The germline V gene encodes CDR1 DFQATT and CDR2 SNEGSKA (reference sequence). J gave up 2 bases and V 0 bases, and 5 bases lay outside the gene matches. This CDR3 contains 16 residues. DNA for the CDR3: TGCAGTGCTAGAGATCGGGACAGGGGGCGCCCCTACGAGCAGTACTTC. Translated, it gives CSARDRDRGRPYEQYF.

The CDR3 here is CASSYRDSNEQFF. CDR3 coding DNA: TGCGCCAGCAGCTATAGGGACAGCAATGAGCAGTTCTTC. The chain couples TRBV4-1 to TRBJ2-1; 7 bases are a match to TRBD1. V gave up 5 bases and J gave up 6 bases; unmatched junction bases: 4. Germline V CDR1 and CDR2: MGHRA, YSYEKL. This CDR3 is 13 amino acids long.

In its sample, this clonotype was seen a few times. This sequence joins TRBV18 and TRBJ2-5; D is possibly TRBD1 (5 bases). V lost 0 bases to trimming and J lost 7 bases, with 12 bases between them. The CDR3 consists of 14 residues. Germline assignment: CDR1 KGHSH and CDR2 LQKENI. The CDR3 spells CASSPPSKGWTQYF. The CDR3, as DNA: TGTGCCAGCTCACCACCGTCGAAGGGGTGGACCCAGTACTTC.

This clonotype was seen ten or more times. V and J are TRBV12-5 and TRBJ2-1; 9 bases align to TRBD2. Trimming took 7 bases from V and 6 from J; bases not matched to a gene: 7. Germline V lookup: CDR1 LGHNT, CDR2 FRNRAP. The length of the CDR3 is 14 residues. CDR3 protein: CASEAGGPGNEQFF. In DNA form, the CDR3 reads TGTGCTAGTGAGGCGGGAGGGCCGGGCAATGAGCAGTTCTTC.

This clonotype was picked up many times. CDR3 loop: CASSPTSGSTDTQYF. The CDR3 DNA reads TGTGCCAGCAGCCCCACTAGCGGGAGCACAGATACGCAGTATTTT. The chain has TRBV7-3 and TRBJ2-3; 9 bases map to TRBD2. V was clipped by 5 bases and J by 0 bases; unmatched bases: 3. Per germline, CDR1 SGHTA and CDR2 FQGTGA. The CDR3 contains 15 residues.

This clonotype was seen ten or more times. V and J are TRBV29-1 and TRBJ2-1, with D uncertain. The V and J ends lost 6 bases and 2 bases respectively, with 11 bases between them. CDR1 is SQVTM and CDR2 is ANQGSEA in the germline V gene. This CDR3 contains 13 residues. CDR3 sequence reads: CSVTLWAYNEQFF. The CDR3 region has the DNA TGCAGCGTGACCCTGTGGGCCTACAATGAGCAGTTCTTC.

This clonotype turned up a few times. The genes are TRBV7-8 and TRBJ2-5; possible D gene TRBD2, 6 bases. This CDR3 has 15 amino acids. The germline V gene has CDR1 SGHVS and CDR2 FQNEAQ. V lost 2 bases, J lost 5 bases, and 15 bases lay in between. CDR3 in amino acids: CASSLSWEVGETQYF. Written as DNA, the CDR3 is TGTGCCAGCAGCTTATCGTGGGAGGTGGGCGAGACCCAGTACTTC.

This rearrangement joins TRBV12-3 or TRBV12-4 to TRBJ2-3, with 8 bases matching TRBD1. V shed 4 bases and J 5 bases; nucleotides not matched to a gene: 5. This CDR3 region has 14 residues. In nucleotides, the CDR3 is TGTGCCAGCAGTTCGACAACAGGGGGAGATACGCAGTATTTT. Amino acid sequence: CASSSTTGGDTQYF.